A single sample gave rise to the 9 T cell receptor beta chains below, sequenced in a study of early T cells in non-severe SARS-CoV-2 infection. TCRdb re-analysed the 5' RACE reads in MiXCR, keeping a single row per CDR3 protein. Among more than 95,000 distinct CDR3 sequences listed, around 14% were seen once. Sequencing was carried out using whole blood. These receptors originate from an adult who was a healthcare worker with PCR-confirmed SARS-CoV-2 infection or an uninfected control (not recorded which).

This clonotype was observed a handful of times. This chain links TRBV27 with TRBJ2-3; D gene uncertain. Between the trimmed V and J ends, which lost 7 bases and 7 bases, there was a span of 15 bases. The CDR3 extends over 13 amino acids. CDR1 is MNHEY, CDR2 SMNVEV, per germline (reference sequence). The CDR3 region is CASTPLGMYTQYF. Here the CDR3 DNA reads TGTGCCAGCACCCCCTTGGGGATGTATACGCAGTATTTT.

V usage is TRBV4-1 and J usage is TRBJ2-7, with 8 bases fitting TRBD1. The CDR3 contains 16 residues. Looked up from germline, CDR1 is MGHRA and CDR2 is YSYEKL. The trim removed 0 bases at V and 7 bases at J, leaving 11 bases unmatched. Here the CDR3 reads CASSQDLSGTGREQYF. CDR3 coding DNA: TGCGCCAGCAGCCAAGATCTGTCCGGGACAGGCAGAGAGCAGTACTTC.

This clonotype was counted at least ten times. The CDR3 region is CASGWDSSTYNEQFF. CDR3 coding DNA: TGTGCCAGCGGCTGGGACAGTAGTACCTACAATGAGCAGTTCTTC. V usage is TRBV27 and J usage is TRBJ2-1, with 7 bases fitting TRBD1. Looked up from germline, CDR1 is MNHEY and CDR2 is SMNVEV (reference sequence). J lost 2 bases, V lost 8 bases, and 9 bases had no gene match. The CDR3 is 15 amino acids.

The rearrangement uses TRBV7-2 and TRBJ2-2; D uncertain. Trimming removed 4 bases at V and 4 bases at J, with 13 bases between. Looked up from germline, CDR1 is SGHTA and CDR2 is FQGNSA. This CDR3 spans 15 amino acids. As DNA, the CDR3 is TGTGCCAGCAGCTCCCAGGTGTCGGTCACCGGGGAGCTGTTTTTT. This sequence encodes CASSSQVSVTGELFF.

The rearrangement joins TRBV18 to TRBJ1-1; D uncertain. The CDR3 extends over 15 amino acids. V lost 6 bases, J lost 11 bases, and 25 bases lay in between. Per the germline V gene, CDR1 is KGHSH and CDR2 is LQKENI. In DNA form, the CDR3 reads TGTGCCAGCTCTCGAGTCGGCGGAGATACACTTGGGGCTTTCTTT. Its protein product is CASSRVGGDTLGAFF. Full variable domain (rest looked up from reference TRBV18 and TRBJ1-1): NAGVMQNPRHLVRRRGQEARLRCSPMKGHSHVYWYRQLPEEGLKFMVYLQKENIIDESGMPKERFSAEFPKEGPSILRIQQVVRGDSAAYFCASSRVGGDTLGAFFGQGTRLTVV.

This clonotype has only a few counts. The rearrangement links TRBV10-3 to TRBJ1-2; 8 nucleotides match TRBD1. Trimming cost V 3 bases and J 6 bases; bases outside gene matches: 6. This CDR3 region has 14 residues. Germline V gene sequence: CDR1 ENHRY, CDR2 SYGVKD. The CDR3 loop is CAISDPGGKDGYTF. In DNA, the CDR3 is TGTGCCATCAGTGATCCAGGGGGCAAAGATGGCTACACCTTC.

This clonotype turned up a few times. This chain connects TRBV14 to TRBJ2-3; D gene unclear. This CDR3 comprises 14 residues. Trimming stripped 3 bases from V and 2 bases from J, with 9 bases between. Germline values: CDR1 SGHDN, CDR2 FVKESK. The CDR3 sequence: CASSHGVITDTQYF. CDR3 nucleotide sequence: TGTGCCAGCAGCCATGGTGTTATCACAGATACGCAGTATTTT. Filled out from reference TRBV14 and TRBJ2-3, the complete variable domain reads EAGVTQFPSHSVIEKGQTVTLRCDPISGHDNLYWYRRVMGKEIKFLLHFVKESKQDESGMPNNRFLAERTGGTYSTLKVQPAELEDSGVYFCASSHGVITDTQYFGPGTRLTVL.

V usage is TRBV5-1 and J usage is TRBJ2-1; the match to TRBD2 covers 12 bases. The trim removed 4 bases at V and 4 bases at J, leaving 6 bases unmatched. The CDR3 consists of 16 residues. Germline-derived CDR1 and CDR2 are SGHRS and YFSETQ. In DNA, the CDR3 is TGCGCCAGCAGCATCCGGACTAGCGGGGAGTACAATGAGCAGTTCTTC. Amino acid sequence: CASSIRTSGEYNEQFF. Supplemented by reference TRBV5-1 and TRBJ2-1, the full variable domain reads KAGVTQTPRYLIKTRGQQVTLSCSPISGHRSVSWYQQTPGQGLQFLFEYFSETQRNKGNFPGRFSGRQFSNSRSEMNVSTLELGDSALYLCASSIRTSGEYNEQFFGPGTRLTVL.

In its sample, this clonotype was seen a few times. DNA of the CDR3: TGTGCCAGCAGACCATACCCCTTCCGGGACTACAGCTCTGGGGCCAACGTCCTGACTTTC. Its protein is CASRPYPFRDYSSGANVLTF. This chain connects TRBV6-6 to TRBJ2-6; 7 nucleotides match TRBD2. V shed 6 bases, J shed 0 bases, and the junction held 17 bases outside the gene matches. Germline CDR1 MNHNY, CDR2 SVGAGI (reference sequence). This CDR3 contains 20 residues.